Given below is one TCR beta chain in context. There is no known antigen for this receptor. No base quality information exists; no much larger clone differs at one position. These data come from a study of blood T cell repertoires in COVID-19 (dated by TCRdb to between 2020 and 2021). Broadly, across the study: Samples covering the acute and convalescent phases of COVID-19 were provided by collaborators in the United States, Italy and Spain. The samples were drawn from the first 160 participants of the ongoing ImmuneRACE study and from roughly 1,300 subjects provided by 6 global collaborators. The repertoires were released in a freely available public database intended as a resource for research on the immune response to SARS-CoV-2. Sample metadata almost always included a de-identified subject ID, COVID-19 status, age in years and sex. The prospective study material was composed of cDNA or gDNA derived from T cells, B-cell-depleted T cells, or PBMCs. Where available, HLA class I and class II types were taken from metadata supplied by the sample provider and were not determined by assay-based typing. Subjects who had been exposed to COVID-19, were actively infected with it, or had recovered from it provided the deeply sampled blood TCRbeta repertoires that made up the dataset.

TCRbeta CDR3 regions were amplified from genomic DNA by means of the immunoSEQ Assay, a bias-controlled multiplex PCR. In the original analysis: The number of nucleated cells in each sample was estimated by amplification of reference gene primers within the assay. To quantify the absolute abundance of each unique TCRbeta CDR3 rearrangement, sequence reads were collapsed and filtered. Productive Simpson clonality was computed per sample as the square root of Simpson's diversity index over productive rearrangements. The table was pulled from immuneACCESS by TCRdb, which kept in-frame rearrangements only. Such tables lose some clones; where checked, under half of the loss comes from unresolved V genes, and the rest has no known cause. The V and J calls and clone size were taken over from that table, and D and trimming were inferred from the DNA. This sample lists under 85,000 clones; roughly 87% were detected once. The ten largest account for under 5% of the sample.

CDR1 and CDR2 are drawn from the germline V gene (reference sequence): WNHNN, SYGVQD. V loses 2 bases of germline sequence and J loses 4 bases, and the interval between the two ends is 14 bases. The CDR3 goes from the cysteine to the phenylalanine over 16 residues. The entry retains the CDR3 DNA only, 48 bases that are in frame from base 1. Whole blood was collected in K2EDTA tubes by collaborating institutions according to the institutions' own protocols. For TCRbeta analysis, collaborators shipped samples in one of three forms: frozen whole blood, isolated PBMCs, or DNA extracted from either of those sample types. Overall results and qualifications from the work: Clinical and demographic metadata were provided uncurated, with the amount varying by source and participant.

Sequencing input: peripheral blood. The rearranged segments are TRBV10-1 and TRBJ2-2; the D gene cannot be resolved reliably. The sequence derives from a woman of 80 years or more with active or convalescent COVID-19. The CDR3 sequence is CASSEPSTSGTGELFF. At the DNA level, the sequence is TGCGCCAGCAGTGAGCCTTCTACCTCGGGCACCGGGGAGCTGTTTTTT.